The 30 T cell receptor beta chains presented below share a single source sample, sequenced in a study of blood T cell repertoires in COVID-19 (dated by TCRdb to about 2020). Receptor libraries were prepared by the immunoSEQ multiplex PCR assay. TCRdb provides this immuneACCESS table in a form limited to in-frame rearrangements. Some clones are lacking; in checked studies, under half of them reflect an unresolved V gene, and why the rest are absent is not known. Present in this sample are about 180,000 clones, under 90% of which were seen just once. Around 7% of the sample rests with the top ten. The sample consisted of peripheral blood. The receptor source for this set is a human donor in a cohort sampled during active COVID-19.

V usage is TRBV24-1 and J usage is TRBJ1-2; D gene unclear. The V end lost 4 bases, the J end lost 8 bases, and 10 bases lay between the germline ends. The CDR3 totals 12 residues. Germline V gives CDR1 KGHDR, CDR2 SFDVKD. CDR3 loop: CATSDPETGYTF. CDR3 nucleotides: TGTGCCACCAGTGACCCCGAGACAGGCTACACCTTC.

This sequence joins TRBV27 and TRBJ1-2, with D unresolved. This CDR3 is 14 amino acids long. Germline-derived CDR1 and CDR2 are MNHEY and SMNVEV (reference sequence). The ends were cut back, 5 bases at V and 5 bases at J, with 15 bases in the middle. The CDR3 DNA sequence: TGTGCCAGCAGTCCTAAACCAAGCATGTATGGCTACACCTTC. Its protein is CASSPKPSMYGYTF.

The gene calls are TRBV3-1 (or the pseudogene TRBV3-2) and TRBJ1-2, with D uncertain. Germline V gene lookup returns CDR1 LGHDT and CDR2 YNNKEL (reference sequence). V lost 0 bases to trimming and J lost 2 bases, with 7 bases between them. The CDR3 has 14 residues. The CDR3 coding sequence is TGTGCCAGCAGCCAAGATCAACAGAACTATGGCTACACCTTC. It translates to CASSQDQQNYGYTF.

A few counts support this clone. V is TRBV4-1 and J is TRBJ2-7; perhaps TRBD2 as D (5 bases). The CDR3 covers 14 residues. In germline, CDR1 is MGHRA, CDR2 YSYEKL. Trimming pared 0 bases from V and 1 base from J, leaving 7 bases between. The CDR3 DNA follows: TGCGCCAGCAGCCAAGAACTAGGATCCTACGAGCAGTACTTC. Protein sequence: CASSQELGSYEQYF.

The chain joins TRBV3-1 (or the pseudogene TRBV3-2) to TRBJ2-5, with TRBD2 identical over 7 bases. V dropped 1 base and J dropped 4; count of bases not matched to a gene: 9. The CDR3 totals 16 residues. Germline assignment: CDR1 LGHDT and CDR2 YNNKEL (reference sequence). The CDR3 DNA reads TGTGCCAGCAGCCAAGGGGTAAACCCGGGGGGAGAGACCCAGTACTTC. Its translation is CASSQGVNPGGETQYF.

The chain has TRBV2 and TRBJ1-6; TRBD1 is a possible D gene (5 bases). Per germline, CDR1 SNHLY and CDR2 FYNNEI. This CDR3 comprises 11 residues. V lost 7 bases to trimming and J lost 9 bases, with 7 bases between them. CDR3 in amino acids: CASKGLSPLHF. In DNA, the CDR3 is TGTGCCAGCAAGGGGCTTTCACCCCTCCACTTT.

The chain links TRBV4-1 to TRBJ1-1; 8 bases line up with TRBD1. CDR3 length equals 15 residues. V was clipped by 4 bases and J by 1 base; unmatched bases: 5. Germline V CDR1 and CDR2: MGHRA, YSYEKL. CDR3 residues: CASSLRQGTNTEAFF. As DNA, the CDR3 is TGCGCCAGCAGCCTTAGACAGGGGACGAACACTGAAGCTTTCTTT.

The chain carries TRBV6-5 and TRBJ2-7; D is ambiguous. CDR3 length equals 11 residues. Trimming took off 2 bases at V and 5 bases at J, with 4 bases between the two ends. In germline, CDR1 is MNHEY, CDR2 SVGAGI. The CDR3 DNA sequence: TGTGCCAGCAGTTACGGCCACGAGCAGTACTTC. Translating gives CASSYGHEQYF.

This clone has only a few counts. The rearrangement links TRBV10-3 to TRBJ1-6, with D possibly TRBD1 on 5 matching bases. The V end was cut by 4 bases, the J end by 15 bases, with 13 bases between. Germline CDR1 ENHRY, CDR2 SYGVKD. CDR3 length: 12 residues. The CDR3 coding sequence is TGTGCCATCAGTGGAGCGGGGCGCCACCTCCACTTT. Translated: CAISGAGRHLHF.

V and J are TRBV5-1 and TRBJ1-2; 11 bases match TRBD1. With V trimmed by 0 bases and J by 7 bases, 5 bases remained unmatched. Looked up from germline, CDR1 is SGHRS and CDR2 is YFSETQ. The CDR3 length is 15 residues. The CDR3 region has the DNA TGCGCCAGCAGCTTGGACGCCGGGACAGGGGGTGGCTACACCTTC. Protein product: CASSLDAGTGGGYTF.

The chain has TRBV18 and TRBJ1-1; 9 bases line up with TRBD1. The CDR3 is made up of 15 amino acids. Trimming removed 3 bases from V and 8 bases from J; junction bases left unmatched: 10. The germline CDR1 and CDR2 sequences are KGHSH and LQKENI. CDR3 bases: TGTGCCAGCTCACCCGAGACAGGGGGGATTACAGAAGCTTTCTTT. Protein product: CASSPETGGITEAFF.

The chain is built from TRBV11-2 and TRBJ2-2; TRBD2 matches 8 bases. V shed 5 bases, J shed 6 bases, and the junction held 11 bases outside the gene matches. Per germline, CDR1 SGHAT and CDR2 FQNNGV. The CDR3 has 16 amino acids. In DNA form, the CDR3 reads TGTGCCAGCAGCCCCCCAGCGGGGGAGATGGCCGGGGAGCTGTTTTTT. It encodes CASSPPAGEMAGELFF.

The V gene is TRBV3-1 (or the pseudogene TRBV3-2), the J gene TRBJ1-3, with 7 bases matching TRBD1. Germline CDR1 reads LGHDT; CDR2 reads YNNKEL (reference sequence). This CDR3 spans 15 amino acids. Trimming took 4 bases from V and 3 from J; bases not matched to a gene: 6. DNA for the CDR3: TGTGCCAGCAGCCCTTTTCGACAGGGTGGAAACACCATATATTTT. Translation gives CASSPFRQGGNTIYF.

On this clone: One end of the junction does not line up with germline, which may come from a read error. CDR3 in DNA: TGTGCCAGCAGCTGGGGACAGGGTCATGCCGGCCTCCCATTT. It specifies CASSWGQGHAGLPF. The chain has TRBV5-6 and TRBJ1-1; 9 bases line up with TRBD1. CDR1 is SGHDT and CDR2 is YYEEEE in the germline V gene. This CDR3 comprises 14 residues.

The V call is TRBV5-6, the J call TRBJ2-7, with D possibly being TRBD1 (6 bases). V was trimmed by 1 base and J by 7 bases, leaving 12 bases between them. The length of the CDR3 is 13 residues. Germline assignment: CDR1 SGHDT and CDR2 YYEEEE. CDR3 loop: CASSLFDRSEQYF. The CDR3 bases are TGTGCCAGCAGCTTGTTTGACAGGTCGGAGCAGTACTTC.

The chain is built from TRBV7-9 and TRBJ2-3; D gene unclear. V was clipped by 5 bases and J by 2 bases, with 5 bases between them. In germline, CDR1 is SEHNR, CDR2 FQNEAQ (reference sequence). The CDR3 spans 12 residues. The CDR3 loop is CASSPNTDTQYF. Here the CDR3 DNA reads TGTGCCAGCAGCCCAAACACAGATACGCAGTATTTT.

The rearrangement uses TRBV7-9 and TRBJ2-1; D may be TRBD1 (5 bases). There are 13 residues in the CDR3. Looked up from germline, CDR1 is SEHNR and CDR2 is FQNEAQ (reference sequence). V shed 7 bases and J shed 7 bases, with 14 bases lying between them. Written as DNA, the CDR3 is TGTGCCAGCACTCCTGGGGCCCTTAATGAGCAGTTCTTC. As protein: CASTPGALNEQFF.

In its sample, this clone was seen a few times. The gene calls are TRBV19 and TRBJ1-6; 10 bases fit TRBD1. V trimming: 6 bases; J trimming: 2 bases; junction bases outside the gene matches: 4. This CDR3 has 16 amino acids. CDR1 and CDR2 (germline): LNHDA, SQIVND (reference sequence). The CDR3 loop is CASSRDRGAYNSPLHF. DNA for the CDR3: TGTGCCAGTAGCCGGGACAGGGGCGCCTATAATTCACCCCTCCACTTT.

The gene calls are TRBV18 and TRBJ2-2; 8 bases line up with TRBD2. Germline CDR1 is KGHSH and CDR2 is LQKENI. Trimming at V came to 3 bases and at J to 1 base, leaving 10 bases not matched to a gene. The CDR3 runs to 18 residues. For the CDR3, the DNA is TGTGCCAGCTCACCGCTTGAGGCGGGGGGTCTGAACACCGGGGAGCTGTTTTTT. This sequence encodes CASSPLEAGGLNTGELFF.

The chain links TRBV29-1 to TRBJ2-3; tentatively, D is TRBD1 (6 bases). Between the trimmed V and J ends, which lost 6 bases and 2 bases, there was a span of 12 bases. The CDR3 extends over 13 amino acids. Per the germline V gene, CDR1 is SQVTM and CDR2 is ANQGSEA. In DNA, the CDR3 is TGCAGCGTCAACAACAGGGACACAGATACGCAGTATTTT. Its protein product is CSVNNRDTDTQYF.

This clone showed up just a few times. This sequence joins TRBV20-1 and TRBJ1-2, with D unresolved. Germline V lookup: CDR1 DFQATT, CDR2 SNEGSKA (reference sequence). Trimming took 3 bases from V and 2 from J, leaving 7 bases between them. CDR3 length: 12 amino acids. The CDR3 DNA sequence: TGCAGTGCTAGTTTTCAGAACTATGGCTACACCTTC. Encoded protein: CSASFQNYGYTF.

CDR3 sequence: CASSMLGGGSIDEQFF. DNA for the CDR3: TGTGCCAGTAGTATGTTGGGCGGGGGGAGTATAGATGAGCAGTTCTTC. The chain couples TRBV19 to TRBJ2-1, with 8 bases matching TRBD2. Germline V gene data show CDR1 as LNHDA and CDR2 as SQIVND (reference sequence). The CDR3 contains 16 residues. V lost 3 bases to trimming and J lost 8 bases; unmatched junction nucleotides: 12.

This clone was recorded once. V usage is TRBV5-4 and J usage is TRBJ1-5, with a tentative D call TRBD1 (6 bases). V lost 1 base and J lost 1, with 9 bases in between. The CDR3 has 15 amino acids. CDR1 and CDR2 from the germline V gene are SGHNT and YYREEE (reference sequence). CDR3 loop: CASSLSGQSNQPQHF. The CDR3 DNA reads TGTGCCAGCAGCTTGTCTGGACAGAGCAATCAGCCCCAGCATTTT.

This clone was detected only a few times. The V gene is TRBV5-1, the J gene TRBJ2-5; D might be TRBD1 (6 bases). The V gene lost 4 bases and the J gene lost 5 bases, with 18 bases spanning the gap. The V gene's germline CDR1 is SGHRS and CDR2 YFSETQ. The CDR3 spans 15 residues. Here the CDR3 reads CASSAGTQRGETQYF. In nucleotides, the CDR3 is TGCGCCAGCAGCGCCGGGACCCAGAGGGGGGAGACCCAGTACTTC.

V is TRBV9 and J is TRBJ2-7, with 11 bases identical to TRBD2. V lost 3 bases, J lost 2 bases, and 1 base stayed unmatched. This CDR3 comprises 14 residues. The germline CDR1 and CDR2 sequences are SGDLS and YYNGEE. In DNA form, the CDR3 reads TGTGCCAGCAGCGCGACTAGCGGGACCTACGAGCAGTACTTC. This sequence encodes CASSATSGTYEQYF.

The genes are TRBV2 and TRBJ1-1; D may be TRBD1 (6 bases). The CDR3 consists of 12 residues. In germline, CDR1 is SNHLY, CDR2 FYNNEI. V was clipped by 1 base and J by 8 bases, with 8 bases between them. In DNA form, the CDR3 reads TGTGCCAGCAGTGAAGGGGGGCCAGAAGCTTTCTTT. Amino acid sequence: CASSEGGPEAFF.

The V call is TRBV27, the J call TRBJ1-5, with no clear D. This CDR3 spans 14 amino acids. Trimming removed 3 bases at V and 2 bases at J, with 8 bases between. Germline CDR1 reads MNHEY; CDR2 reads SMNVEV (reference sequence). CDR3 coding DNA: TGTGCCAGCAGTTTGGAGGGTGGCAATCAGCCCCAGCATTTT. It encodes CASSLEGGNQPQHF.

The CDR3 reads CASSIQGGDQPQHF. DNA for the CDR3: TGTGCCAGCAGCATACAGGGAGGGGATCAGCCCCAGCATTTT. This chain uses TRBV5-4 with TRBJ1-5; TRBD1 is a possible D gene (6 bases). CDR3 size: 14 residues. The germline V gene encodes CDR1 SGHNT and CDR2 YYREEE (reference sequence). Trimming shortened V by 4 bases and J by 5 bases, and 13 bases separated the two germline ends.

The rearrangement links TRBV4-1 to TRBJ1-2; TRBD1 might be the D (5 bases). The CDR3 is made up of 13 amino acids. Germline V gene sequence: CDR1 MGHRA, CDR2 YSYEKL. The V end was cut by 3 bases, the J end by 5 bases, with 10 bases between. The CDR3 nucleotides read TGCGCCAGCAGCCATGAAAGGGGTTATGGCTACACCTTC. This sequence encodes CASSHERGYGYTF.

J is TRBJ2-6 and V is TRBV5-1; possibly TRBD2 for D (5 bases). CDR1 and CDR2 (germline): SGHRS, YFSETQ. Trimming removed 4 bases from V and 4 bases from J, with 9 bases in between. The CDR3 extends over 14 amino acids. The DNA for the CDR3 is TGCGCCAGCAGCGAGGGATCCGGGGCCAACGTCCTGACTTTC. This codes for CASSEGSGANVLTF.